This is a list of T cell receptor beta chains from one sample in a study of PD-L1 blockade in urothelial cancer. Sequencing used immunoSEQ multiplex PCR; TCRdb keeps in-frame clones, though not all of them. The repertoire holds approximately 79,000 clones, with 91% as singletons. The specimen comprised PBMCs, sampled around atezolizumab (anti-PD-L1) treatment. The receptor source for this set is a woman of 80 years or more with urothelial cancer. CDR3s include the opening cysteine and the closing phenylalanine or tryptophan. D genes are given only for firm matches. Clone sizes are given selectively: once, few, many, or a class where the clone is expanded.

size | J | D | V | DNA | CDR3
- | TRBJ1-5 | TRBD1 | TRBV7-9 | TGTGCCAGCAGCGACAGGGGTAATCAGCCCCAGCATTTT | CASSDRGNQPQHF
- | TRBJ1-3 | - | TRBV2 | TGTGCCAGCAACCCCAGCGGGGGCGGAAACACCATATATTTT | CASNPSGGGNTIYF
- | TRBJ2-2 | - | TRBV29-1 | TGCAGCTCATCCGAGCCTCCCGGGGAGCTGTTTTTT | CSSSEPPGELFF
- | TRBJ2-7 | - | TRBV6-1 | TGTGCCAGCAGTAGGACAGACTTCCACTCCTACGAGCAGTACTTC | CASSRTDFHSYEQYF
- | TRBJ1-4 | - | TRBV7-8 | TGTGCCAGCAGCTCCTCTCGGGAGTCAACTAATGAAAAACTGTTTTTT | CASSSSRESTNEKLFF
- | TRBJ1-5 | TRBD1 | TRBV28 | TGTGCCAGCAGTCCACGACGGACAGGGGGCGCGGTCCAGCATTTT | CASSPRRTGGAVQHF
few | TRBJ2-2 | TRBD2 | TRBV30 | TGTGCCTGGAGTGTAGAACTAGCGGGAGAGTTTGGCGGGGAGCTGTTTTTT | CAWSVELAGEFGGELFF
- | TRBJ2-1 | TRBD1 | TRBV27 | TGTGCCAGCAGTCCCGGGACAGGGTATGAGCAGTTCTTC | CASSPGTGYEQFF
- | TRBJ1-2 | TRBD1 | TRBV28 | TGTGCCAGCAGTTATACAGGGGGCGTCCTCCTCTATGGCTACACCTTC | CASSYTGGVLLYGYTF
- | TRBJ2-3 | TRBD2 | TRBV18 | TGTGCCAGCTCACAAACACTAGCGGGAGTTGATACGCAGTATTTT | CASSQTLAGVDTQYF
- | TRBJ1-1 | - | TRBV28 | TGTGCCAGCACCTCTTCGGGGACTGAAGCTTTCTTT | CASTSSGTEAFF
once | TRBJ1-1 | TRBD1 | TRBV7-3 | TGTGCCAGCAGCCCTACAGGGGGAGACACTGAAGCTTTCTTT | CASSPTGGDTEAFF
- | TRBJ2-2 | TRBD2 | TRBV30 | TGTGCCTGGGCTAGCGGGGGGAACACCGGGGAGCTGTTTTTT | CAWASGGNTGELFF
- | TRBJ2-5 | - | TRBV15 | TGTGCCACCAGCAGGCACAGGGGAGGCGAGACCCAGTACTTC | CATSRHRGGETQYF
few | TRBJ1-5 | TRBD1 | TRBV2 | TGTGCCAGCAGTGGGACAGGCGTGGGCAATCAGCCCCAGCATTTT | CASSGTGVGNQPQHF
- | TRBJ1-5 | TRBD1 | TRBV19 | TGTGCCAGTAGTACCAGACAGGGATATCAGCCCCAGCATTTT | CASSTRQGYQPQHF
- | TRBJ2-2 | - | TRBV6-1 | TGTGCCAGCAGCCAACTCGCGAACACCGGGGAGCTGTTTTTT | CASSQLANTGELFF
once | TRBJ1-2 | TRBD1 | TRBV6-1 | TGTGCCAGCAGGCAGGGGGCTTTCTATGGCTACACCTTC | CASRQGAFYGYTF
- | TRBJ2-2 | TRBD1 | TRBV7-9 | TGTGCCAGCAGCTCACAGGGGCGGGACACCGGGGAGCTGTTTTTT | CASSSQGRDTGELFF
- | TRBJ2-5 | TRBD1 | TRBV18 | TGTGCCAGCTCACCCCTGGGGACAGGGGGGAAGACCCAGTACTTC | CASSPLGTGGKTQYF
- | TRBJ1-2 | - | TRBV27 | TGTGCCAGCAGTTTATCGAAGCAACCCGACTATGGCTACACCTTC | CASSLSKQPDYGYTF
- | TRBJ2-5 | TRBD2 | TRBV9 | TGTGCCAGCAGCGTAGGAGGAGCGGGAGGGGAGGAGACCCAGTACTTC | CASSVGGAGGEETQYF
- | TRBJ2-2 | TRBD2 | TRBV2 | TGTGCCAGCAGTGGAGTTCTCGGATCTAGCGGGAGCACCGGGGAGCTGTTTTTT | CASSGVLGSSGSTGELFF
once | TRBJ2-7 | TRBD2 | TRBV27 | TGTGCCAGCAGTCAACTAGCGGGAGGGCCCTACGAGCAGTACTTC | CASSQLAGGPYEQYF
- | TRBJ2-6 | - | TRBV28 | TGTGCCAGCAGTTTATCGGGGGTAGGGGCCAACGTCCTGACTTTC | CASSLSGVGANVLTF
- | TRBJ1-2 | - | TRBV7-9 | TGTGCCAGCAGCTTAGGAGAATACGTTTATGGCTACACCTTC | CASSLGEYVYGYTF
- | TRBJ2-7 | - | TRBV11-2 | TGTGCCAGCAGCTTAGGGATAACTAGAGACCGAGGAGAGCAGTACTTC | CASSLGITRDRGEQYF
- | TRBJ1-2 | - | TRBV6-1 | TGTGCCAGCAGTGTGACAACTAACTATGGCTACACCTTC | CASSVTTNYGYTF